These 9 T cell receptor beta chains originate from one sample sequenced in a study of cytomegalovirus exposure and HLA in healthy donors. PCR involved 60 Vbeta and 13 Jbeta primers. Sequencing was performed with immunoSEQ multiplex PCR; in TCRdb, only in-frame clones are kept and a portion is missing. The sample totals just under 60,000 clones. Input material: PBMCs. These TCRs come from a male donor in good health and CMV-seronegative.

The chain combines TRBV5-8 with TRBJ1-3; perhaps TRBD1 as D (5 bases). Germline CDR1 and CDR2: SGHTS and YDEGEE. This CDR3 spans 15 amino acids. The germline V and J ends were trimmed by 0 bases and 2 bases, with 9 bases remaining between them. CDR3 loop: CASSLDRLPGNTIYF. The CDR3 DNA follows: TGTGCCAGCAGCTTGGACAGGCTTCCTGGAAACACCATATATTTT.

With regard to this clone: It is likely a read error, because the conserved phenylalanine at the end of the CDR3 is missing. The chain uses TRBV7-2 and TRBJ2-3; TRBD2 is a possible D gene (6 bases). This CDR3 spans 15 amino acids. CDR1 is SGHTA and CDR2 is FQGNSA in the germline V gene. The V gene lost 7 bases and the J gene lost 3 bases, with 17 bases spanning the gap. This CDR3 reads CASNRGVGSTDTQYL. The CDR3 DNA reads TGTGCCAGCAACCGCGGGGTCGGATCGACAGATACGCAGTATCTT.

The chain carries TRBV27 and TRBJ1-2, with TRBD1 identical over 7 bases. V trimming: 4 bases; J trimming: 8 bases; junction bases outside the gene matches: 16. CDR1 and CDR2 (germline): MNHEY, SMNVEV (reference sequence). The CDR3 totals 16 residues. The DNA for the CDR3 is TGTGCCAGCAGTTCCGCCTCGGGACATTCCAGGGGGGGCTACACCTTC. Its translation is CASSSASGHSRGGYTF.

The rearrangement links TRBV28 to TRBJ2-5; possible D gene TRBD1, 7 bases. The length of the CDR3 is 15 residues. Germline V gives CDR1 MDHEN, CDR2 SYDVKM. The V end lost 4 bases, the J end lost 4 bases, and 16 bases lay between the germline ends. CDR3 residues: CASSSGGGGAETQYF. DNA for the CDR3: TGTGCCAGCAGTTCAGGAGGGGGCGGAGCAGAGACCCAGTACTTC.

Details on this clone: A read error may account for a junction end that differs from germline. The rearrangement links TRBV6-6 to TRBJ1-1, with 7 bases matching TRBD1. The length of the CDR3 is 14 residues. Germline CDR1 reads MNHNY; CDR2 reads SVGAGI (reference sequence). The CDR3 sequence is CASSSTGRNTEDFF. The CDR3 region has the DNA TGTGCCAGCAGTTCGACAGGGAGGAACACTGAAGATTTCTTT.

The V call is TRBV7-2, the J call TRBJ2-2, with 7 bases aligning to TRBD2. V was pared by 0 bases and J by 5 bases, with 0 bases of the junction left unmatched. CDR1 and CDR2 from the germline V gene are SGHTA and FQGNSA. This CDR3 comprises 14 residues. Written as DNA, the CDR3 is TGTGCCAGCAGCTTAGCAGCGGGGACCGGGGAGCTGTTTTTT. Protein product: CASSLAAGTGELFF.

This sequence joins TRBV7-3 and TRBJ2-7; 9 bases align to TRBD1. J gave up 6 bases and V 5 bases, and 8 bases lay outside the gene matches. CDR3 length: 14 residues. Germline CDR1 SGHTA, CDR2 FQGTGA. The CDR3, as DNA: TGTGCCAGCAGCAAGACAGGGGGACCTGCCGAGCAGTACTTC. Residues: CASSKTGGPAEQYF.

The rearrangement uses TRBV5-1 and TRBJ2-2; tentative D call: TRBD1 (6 bases). Germline V gene data show CDR1 as SGHRS and CDR2 as YFSETQ. V lost 1 base and J 1 base, leaving 8 bases between the germline ends. The CDR3 covers 15 residues. The CDR3 here is CASSLPTGNTGELFF. CDR3 nucleotide sequence: TGCGCCAGCAGCTTGCCGACAGGGAACACCGGGGAGCTGTTTTTT.

This chain joins TRBV19 and TRBJ1-1; D not certain. The V gene lost 6 bases and the J gene lost 0 bases, with 11 bases spanning the gap. The CDR3 loop spans 14 amino acids. Germline V CDR1 and CDR2: LNHDA, SQIVND (reference sequence). The CDR3 sequence: CASSSPVLNTEAFF. The CDR3 DNA reads TGTGCCAGTAGCTCTCCAGTGCTGAACACTGAAGCTTTCTTT.